Below, one T cell receptor beta chain is given with its context. Only a few counts were recorded for this clone. Its antigen is still unknown. Base qualities are not recorded, but no much larger clone differs from it by a single base. TCRbeta CDR3 regions were amplified from genomic DNA using the immunoSEQ Assay, a bias-controlled multiplex PCR. The original pipeline was this. Nucleated cell counts per sample were estimated from amplification of reference gene primers within the assay. To quantify the absolute abundance of each unique TCRbeta CDR3 rearrangement, sequence reads were collapsed and filtered. For each sample, productive Simpson clonality was calculated as the square root of Simpson's diversity index across productive rearrangements. Not all clones reach the TCRdb copy of this immuneACCESS table, which keeps in-frame sequences only. Checked studies attribute under half of the gap to unresolved V genes and leave the rest unexplained. That table gives V, J and clone size, and the DNA gave D and trimming. Counted in this sample were 70,000 to 100,000 clones; over 70% of them appeared once. The ten largest make up about 4.2% of the sample.

Each collaborating institution followed its own protocols to collect whole blood in K2EDTA tubes. For TCRbeta analysis, collaborators shipped samples in one of three forms: frozen whole blood, isolated PBMCs, or DNA extracted from either of those sample types. The data stem from a study of blood T cell repertoires in COVID-19 (TCRdb year 2020). For context, the study as a whole: The collaborator samples originated in the United States, Italy and Spain and spanned the acute and convalescent phases of COVID-19. The prospective study material was composed of cDNA or gDNA derived from T cells, B-cell-depleted T cells, or PBMCs. The dataset comprised deeply sampled blood TCRbeta repertoires from subjects exposed to, actively infected with, or recovered from COVID-19. The repertoires were made available in a free public database intended to serve as a resource for research on the immune response to SARS-CoV-2. Samples were obtained from the ongoing ImmuneRACE study (first 160 participants) and from 1,254 subjects provided by 6 global collaborators. A de-identified subject ID, COVID-19 status, age in years and sex were almost always included in the sample metadata. Where available, HLA class I and class II types were obtained from metadata supplied by the sample provider rather than from assay-based typing.

Here is what the overall study found, with its caveats: Clinical and demographic metadata were provided uncurated, with the amount varying by source and participant.

Inclusive of the bounding cysteine and phenylalanine, the CDR3 is 12 residues long. Kept here is only the CDR3 DNA, which spans 36 bases and is read in frame from base 1. This clonotype originated in a woman between 50 and 59 years old with acute or convalescent COVID-19. The sequence links TRBV21-1 to TRBJ1-1; the listed D gene, TRBD1, was not tested against the DNA. TRBV21-1 is assigned pseudogene status. Sequencing input: peripheral blood. The CDR3 has the sequence CASSPQGTEAFF. Here is the DNA: TGTGCCAGCAGCCCCCAGGGGACTGAAGCTTTCTTT.